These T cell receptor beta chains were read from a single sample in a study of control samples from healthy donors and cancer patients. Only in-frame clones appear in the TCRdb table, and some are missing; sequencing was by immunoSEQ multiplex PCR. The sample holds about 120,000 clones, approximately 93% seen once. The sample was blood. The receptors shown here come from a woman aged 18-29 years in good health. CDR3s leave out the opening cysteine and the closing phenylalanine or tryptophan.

cdr3_aa: ASSGQGQNSPLH
v_call: TRBV19
cdr3_length: 12

cdr3_aa: ATSDSGTGAHEQY
v_call: TRBV24-1
cdr3_length: 13

cdr3_aa: ASSRFGPTDTQY
v_call: TRBV14
cdr3_length: 12

cdr3_aa: ASSLGRGRASTGELF
v_call: TRBV7-2
cdr3_length: 15

cdr3_aa: ASQRHLNTGELF
v_call: TRBV6-4
cdr3_length: 12

cdr3_aa: SLFGSYGYT
v_call: TRBV20-1
cdr3_length: 9

cdr3_aa: ASSLGSEREGLPYEQY
v_call: TRBV7-6
cdr3_length: 16

cdr3_aa: ASSARVSGSSPLH
v_call: TRBV28
cdr3_length: 13

cdr3_aa: AISRRSGDIQY
v_call: TRBV10-3
cdr3_length: 11

cdr3_aa: ASSYDRREGLSSNEQF
v_call: TRBV6-2/TRBV6-3
cdr3_length: 16

cdr3_aa: ASSLPPREARGSPLH
v_call: TRBV28
cdr3_length: 15

cdr3_aa: SASPRDRGRPEAF
v_call: TRBV20-1
cdr3_length: 13

cdr3_aa: ASSPSGTYEQY
v_call: TRBV9
cdr3_length: 11

cdr3_aa: ASSLQGVSYNEQF
v_call: TRBV6-5
cdr3_length: 13

cdr3_aa: ASSPPGQGYEQF
v_call: TRBV7-9
cdr3_length: 12